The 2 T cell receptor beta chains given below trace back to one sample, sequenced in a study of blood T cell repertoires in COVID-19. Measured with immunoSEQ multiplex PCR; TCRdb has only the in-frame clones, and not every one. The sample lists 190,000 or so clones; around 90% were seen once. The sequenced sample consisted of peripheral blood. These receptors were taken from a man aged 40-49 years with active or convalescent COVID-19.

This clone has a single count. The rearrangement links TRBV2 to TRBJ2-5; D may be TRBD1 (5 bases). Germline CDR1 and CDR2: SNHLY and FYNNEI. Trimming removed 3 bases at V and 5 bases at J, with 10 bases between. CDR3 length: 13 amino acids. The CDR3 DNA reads TGTGCCAGCAGTGAGGGGCAGGGTGAGACCCAGTACTTC. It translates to CASSEGQGETQYF.

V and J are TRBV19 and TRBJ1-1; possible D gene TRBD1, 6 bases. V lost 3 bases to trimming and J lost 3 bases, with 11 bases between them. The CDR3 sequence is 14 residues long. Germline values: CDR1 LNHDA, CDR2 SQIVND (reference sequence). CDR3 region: CASSIQGGHTEAFF. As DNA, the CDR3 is TGTGCCAGTAGTATTCAAGGGGGACACACTGAAGCTTTCTTT.